This TCR beta chain was sequenced for a study of T cell responses to AZD1222 COVID-19 vaccine. Some clones are missing from TCRdb's copy, which holds only in-frame ones; the method was immunoSEQ multiplex PCR. The table lists around 140,000 clones, almost 90% of them singletons, with 1.5% to 2% in the top ten. This CDR3 contains 16 residues. CDR1 and CDR2 from the germline V gene are MDHEN and SYDVKM. Trimming removed 2 bases from V and 5 bases from J, with 18 bases in between. This material consisted of peripheral blood, taken 28 days after the second AZD1222 dose. V gene TRBV28 combines with J gene TRBJ1-2; a weak D match, TRBD1 (5 bases). This clonotype originated in an adult who received the AZD1222 COVID-19 vaccine. The CDR3 here is CASSLQRQRIKYGYTF. The CDR3 nucleotides are TGTGCCAGCAGTTTACAGAGACAGAGGATAAAGTATGGCTACACCTTC.